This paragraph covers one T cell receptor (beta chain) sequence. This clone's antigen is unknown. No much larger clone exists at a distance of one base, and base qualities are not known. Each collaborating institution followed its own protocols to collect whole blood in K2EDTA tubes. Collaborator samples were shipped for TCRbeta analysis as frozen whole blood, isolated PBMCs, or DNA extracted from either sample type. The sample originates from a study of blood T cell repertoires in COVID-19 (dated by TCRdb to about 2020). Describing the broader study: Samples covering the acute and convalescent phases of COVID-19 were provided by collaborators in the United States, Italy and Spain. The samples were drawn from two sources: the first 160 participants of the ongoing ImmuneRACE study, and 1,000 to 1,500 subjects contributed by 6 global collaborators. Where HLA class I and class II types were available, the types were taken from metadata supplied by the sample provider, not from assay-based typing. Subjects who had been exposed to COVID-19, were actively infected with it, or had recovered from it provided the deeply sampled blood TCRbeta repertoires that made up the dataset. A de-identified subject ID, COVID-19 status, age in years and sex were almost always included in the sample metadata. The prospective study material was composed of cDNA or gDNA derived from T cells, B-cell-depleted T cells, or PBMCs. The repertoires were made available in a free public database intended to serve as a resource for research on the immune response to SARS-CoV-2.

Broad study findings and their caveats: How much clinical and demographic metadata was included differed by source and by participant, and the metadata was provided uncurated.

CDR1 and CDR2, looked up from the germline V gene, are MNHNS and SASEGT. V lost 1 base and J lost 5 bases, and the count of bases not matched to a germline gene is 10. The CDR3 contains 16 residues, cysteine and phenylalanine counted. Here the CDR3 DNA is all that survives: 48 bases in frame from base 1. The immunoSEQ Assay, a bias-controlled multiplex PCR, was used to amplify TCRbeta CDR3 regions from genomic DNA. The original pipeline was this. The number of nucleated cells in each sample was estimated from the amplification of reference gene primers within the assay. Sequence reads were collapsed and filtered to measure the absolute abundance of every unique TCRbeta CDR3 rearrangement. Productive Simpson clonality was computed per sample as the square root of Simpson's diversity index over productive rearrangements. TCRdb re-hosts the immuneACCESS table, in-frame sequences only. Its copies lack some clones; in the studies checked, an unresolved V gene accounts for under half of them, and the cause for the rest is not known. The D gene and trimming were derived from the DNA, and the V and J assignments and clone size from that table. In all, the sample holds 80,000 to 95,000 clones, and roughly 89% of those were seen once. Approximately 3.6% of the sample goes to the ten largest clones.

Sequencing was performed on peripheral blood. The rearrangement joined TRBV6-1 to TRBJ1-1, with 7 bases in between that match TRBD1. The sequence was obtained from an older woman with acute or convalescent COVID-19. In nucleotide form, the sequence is TGTGCCAGCAGTGAAGGGTTGTCAGGGGGAAGGACTGAAGCTTTCTTT. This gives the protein CASSEGLSGGRTEAFF.